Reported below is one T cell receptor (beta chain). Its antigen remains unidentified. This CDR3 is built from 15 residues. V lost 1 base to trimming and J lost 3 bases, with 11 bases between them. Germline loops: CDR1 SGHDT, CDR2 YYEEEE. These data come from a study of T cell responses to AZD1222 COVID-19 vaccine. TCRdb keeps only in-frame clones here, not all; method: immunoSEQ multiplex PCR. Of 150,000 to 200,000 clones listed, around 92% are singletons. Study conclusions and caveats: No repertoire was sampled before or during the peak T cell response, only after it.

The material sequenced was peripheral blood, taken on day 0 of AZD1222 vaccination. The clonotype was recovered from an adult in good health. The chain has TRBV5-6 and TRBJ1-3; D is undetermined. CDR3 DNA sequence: TGTGCCAGCAGCTTGCCGGCGGGTTTTGGAAACACCATATATTTT. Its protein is CASSLPAGFGNTIYF.